The 21 T cell receptor beta chains reported below all come from one sample, sequenced in a study of blood T cells in healthy people across ages. A sample-barcoded 5' primer and a J-beta primer mix were used in a second PCR of about 6 to 11 cycles. Each CDR3 protein is one row after TCRdb ran MiXCR on the 5' RACE reads. The data hold more than 900,000 distinct CDR3 sequences, with roughly 24% observed a single time. These data are also associated with another study on T cells of mothers and their children.

Sequencing was carried out using blood. These receptors were collected from a girl aged 2 to 9 in good health.

In this sample, this clonotype turned up a few times. This chain links TRBV2 with TRBJ2-7, with D uncertain. This CDR3 comprises 12 residues. Trimming shortened V by 7 bases and J by 0 bases, and 7 bases separated the two germline ends. Germline-derived CDR1 and CDR2 are SNHLY and FYNNEI. CDR3 nucleotide sequence: TGTGCCAGCAAGTACAGCTCCTACGAGCAGTACTTC. Translating it yields CASKYSSYEQYF.

This clonotype has more than one count but fewer than ten. The gene calls are TRBV6-1 and TRBJ1-1, with D possibly matching TRBD1 (6 bases). Germline CDR1 is MNHNS and CDR2 is SASEGT. V was cut by 2 bases and J by 5 bases, with 9 bases left in between. The length of the CDR3 is 13 residues. The CDR3: CASSEQGRTEAFF. The CDR3 region has the DNA TGTGCCAGCAGTGAACAGGGGAGAACTGAAGCTTTCTTT.

The gene calls are TRBV4-1 and TRBJ2-1; TRBD2 matches 7 bases. The CDR3 has 16 amino acids. V lost 1 base to trimming and J lost 6 bases; unmatched junction nucleotides: 9. Germline CDR1 and CDR2: MGHRA and YSYEKL. The CDR3 DNA reads as TGCGCCAGCAGCCAAGGTCCTAGCGGACCGACCAATGAGCAGTTCTTC. Encoded protein: CASSQGPSGPTNEQFF.

The V gene is TRBV7-9, the J gene TRBJ1-2; D is unresolved. The CDR3 sequence is 14 residues long. The V gene lost 5 bases and the J gene lost 5 bases, with 15 bases spanning the gap. CDR1 SEHNR and CDR2 FQNEAQ come from the germline V gene (reference sequence). The DNA of the CDR3 is TGTGCCAGCAGCGATGAGGGTACATTTTATGGCTACACCTTC. Protein sequence: CASSDEGTFYGYTF.

The chain carries TRBV24-1 and TRBJ2-1; tentatively, D is TRBD1 (5 bases). Germline CDR1 is KGHDR and CDR2 is SFDVKD. V was trimmed by 0 bases and J by 6 bases, leaving 5 bases between them. The CDR3 length is 13 residues. The CDR3, as DNA: TGTGCCACCAGTGATTTGAGGGGCAATGAGCAGTTCTTC. Translating it yields CATSDLRGNEQFF.

This rearrangement joins TRBV12-3 or TRBV12-4 to TRBJ2-5, with D perhaps being TRBD1 or TRBD2 (5 bases each). CDR3 length: 16 amino acids. Trimming pared 5 bases from V and 1 base from J, leaving 17 bases between. In DNA, the CDR3 is TGTGCCAGCAGTCCCCGGGGACGGAGACTCCAAGAGACCCAGTACTTC. Protein: CASSPRGRRLQETQYF.

The chain combines TRBV7-9 with TRBJ1-4; TRBD1 is a possible D gene (5 bases). This CDR3 has 12 residues. Germline V gene lookup returns CDR1 SEHNR and CDR2 FQNEAQ (reference sequence). V lost 3 bases and J lost 12, with 11 bases in between. The CDR3 protein is CASSFRGGELFF. DNA of the CDR3: TGTGCCAGCAGCTTTCGGGGGGGGGAACTGTTTTTT.

The chain combines TRBV12-3 or TRBV12-4 with TRBJ1-3; TRBD1 matches at 7 bases. V lost 5 bases to trimming and J lost 3 bases; unmatched junction nucleotides: 7. The CDR3 is 15 amino acids. The CDR3 reads CASSPETGYGNTIYF. The CDR3 nucleotides read TGTGCCAGCAGTCCCGAGACAGGGTATGGAAACACCATATATTTT.

This clonotype has only a few counts. V and J are TRBV7-9 and TRBJ1-2; D is possibly TRBD1 (5 bases). The ends were cut back, 3 bases at V and 5 bases at J, with 16 bases in the middle. This CDR3 region has 15 residues. The V gene's germline CDR1 is SEHNR and CDR2 FQNEAQ (reference sequence). The CDR3 here is CASSLASGRSYGYTF. In nucleotides, the CDR3 is TGTGCCAGCAGCTTGGCTTCAGGGAGATCTTATGGCTACACCTTC.

The chain recombines TRBV5-6 with TRBJ2-5; 8 bases match TRBD1. The CDR3 sequence is 15 residues long. Per the germline V gene, CDR1 is SGHDT and CDR2 is YYEEEE. Unmatched junction bases numbered 9, after V lost 4 bases and J lost 4 bases. CDR3 loop: CASSMRQGAGETQYF. Written as DNA, the CDR3 is TGTGCCAGCAGCATGCGGCAGGGGGCCGGAGAGACCCAGTACTTC.

This clonotype was counted only a few times. The V gene is TRBV6-5, the J gene TRBJ2-1; D is undetermined. The length of the CDR3 is 14 residues. Germline V gene data show CDR1 as MNHEY and CDR2 as SVGAGI. Trimming left V 0 bases short and J 5 bases short, with 8 bases between. CDR3 region: CASSYSRYHNEQFF. The DNA of the CDR3 is TGTGCCAGCAGTTACTCAAGATACCACAATGAGCAGTTCTTC.

This clonotype came up a few times. The V call is TRBV6-1, the J call TRBJ2-3; TRBD1 matches 8 bases. Germline CDR1 MNHNS, CDR2 SASEGT. The CDR3 runs to 15 residues. Unmatched junction bases numbered 2, after V lost 1 base and J lost 2 bases. The CDR3: CASSEGTGHTDTQYF. For the CDR3, the DNA is TGTGCCAGCAGTGAAGGGACAGGGCACACAGATACGCAGTATTTT.

This clonotype was observed at least ten times. This sequence joins TRBV3-1 and TRBJ2-3; D is perhaps TRBD2 (6 bases). The germline gives CDR1 LGHDT, CDR2 YNNKEL (reference sequence). This CDR3 spans 15 amino acids. Trimming took 3 bases from V and 3 from J, leaving 13 bases between them. DNA for the CDR3: TGTGCCAGCAGCCATGACGGGGGTGGAACAGATACGCAGTATTTT. Translated: CASSHDGGGTDTQYF.

This CDR3 reads CASSDGRTSDEQYF. The CDR3 DNA is TGTGCCAGCAGTGACGGTAGGACCTCAGACGAGCAGTACTTC. The chain recombines TRBV2 with TRBJ2-7; D is undetermined. The length of the CDR3 is 14 residues. Germline V lookup: CDR1 SNHLY, CDR2 FYNNEI. Trimming removed 3 bases from V and 5 bases from J, with 14 bases in between.

This clonotype was recorded a few times. The chain combines TRBV11-2 with TRBJ2-5; D not certain. Germline CDR1 reads SGHAT; CDR2 reads FQNNGV. The CDR3 is made up of 13 amino acids. V dropped 4 bases and J dropped 5 bases, with 11 bases sitting between them. The CDR3 nucleotides are TGTGCCAGCAGCTCTCAAGGCCCCGAGACCCAGTACTTC. Residues: CASSSQGPETQYF. Filled out from reference TRBV11-2 and TRBJ2-5, the complete variable domain reads EAGVAQSPRYKIIEKRQSVAFWCNPISGHATLYWYQQILGQGPKLLIQFQNNGVVDDSQLPKDRFSAERLKGVDSTLKIQPAKLEDSAVYLCASSSQGPETQYFGPGTRLLVL.

The chain combines TRBV5-5 with TRBJ2-7, with TRBD2 matching over 7 bases. This CDR3 spans 16 amino acids. V shed 2 bases and J 3 bases; nucleotides not matched to a gene: 11. Germline CDR1 is SGHKS and CDR2 is YYEKEE (reference sequence). CDR3 nucleotides: TGTGCCAGCAGCTTCGGTGCGGGGGACGGGGTCTACGAGCAGTACTTC. As protein: CASSFGAGDGVYEQYF.

This clonotype showed up just a few times. The chain links TRBV4-3 to TRBJ2-2; 8 positions match TRBD1. This CDR3 is 16 amino acids long. Germline V gene sequence: CDR1 LGHNA, CDR2 YSLEER. Trimming at V came to 3 bases and at J to 0 bases, leaving 3 bases not matched to a gene. In nucleotides, the CDR3 is TGCGCCAGCAGCCAGCAGACAGGGGCGAACACCGGGGAGCTGTTTTTT. Its translation: CASSQQTGANTGELFF.

The V call is TRBV10-3, the J call TRBJ2-5, with D perhaps assigned TRBD1 or TRBD2 (5 bases each). The V gene's germline CDR1 is ENHRY and CDR2 SYGVKD. CDR3 length: 14 residues. Trimming removed 7 bases at V and 0 bases at J, with 12 bases between. CDR3 nucleotides: TGTGCCATCAAAGGGACGGACTACCAAGAGACCCAGTACTTC. As protein: CAIKGTDYQETQYF.

V gene TRBV28 combines with J gene TRBJ1-1, with unresolved D. The CDR3 length is 17 residues. CDR1 is MDHEN, CDR2 SYDVKM, per germline. Trimming pared 3 bases from V and 0 bases from J, leaving 17 bases between. CDR3 nucleotides: TGTGCCAGCAGTTTCCCCGGCGGGGAGGGAGTGAACACTGAAGCTTTCTTT. Translation: CASSFPGGEGVNTEAFF.

This rearrangement joins TRBV28 to TRBJ2-7, with a tentative D call TRBD2 (6 bases). Trimming took off 4 bases at V and 7 bases at J, with 29 bases between the two ends. Germline V gene lookup returns CDR1 MDHEN and CDR2 SYDVKM. This CDR3 contains 18 residues. The CDR3 loop reads CASSSGLPDIGFLGEQYF. CDR3 nucleotide sequence: TGTGCCAGCAGTTCGGGACTTCCCGATATAGGATTCTTGGGGGAGCAGTACTTC.

J is TRBJ1-3 and V is TRBV7-2; D is undetermined. Germline-derived CDR1 and CDR2 are SGHTA and FQGNSA. The CDR3 contains 13 residues. Trimming stripped 7 bases from V and 9 bases from J, with 16 bases between. The CDR3 protein is CASTDNPGGTIYF. In DNA form, the CDR3 reads TGTGCCAGCACCGACAATCCGGGAGGCACCATATATTTT.